The TCR beta chain under discussion was sequenced for a study of shared T cell receptors in the human thymus. Between the trimmed V and J ends, which lost 4 bases and 0 bases, there was a span of 11 bases. There are 15 residues in the CDR3. Germline loops: CDR1 MNHEY, CDR2 SMNVEV (reference sequence). The repertoire was sequenced with immunoSEQ multiplex PCR; TCRdb's copy has only in-frame clones and lacks some. In the table there are roughly 700,000 clones, around nine tenths of which are singletons. These data were likewise used in another study, on human thymus T cells.

The sequence was collected from a boy in the first two years of life with a congenital heart defect. This sequence joins TRBV27 and TRBJ2-3, with no clear D. Sequencing was done on a sample of thymocytes. The CDR3 DNA follows: TGTGCCAGCAGTTCTCTACAGACCAGCACAGATACGCAGTATTTT. Protein: CASSSLQTSTDTQYF.